This TCR beta chain was captured in a study of T cell responses to AZD1222 COVID-19 vaccine. Findings and limits, study-wide: Most donors were white British and more were female, and clonal diversity was possibly underestimated.

There are 17 residues in the CDR3. Looked up from germline, CDR1 is SGHNT and CDR2 is YENEEA. V lost 0 bases, J lost 3 bases, and 15 bases lay in between. Worth noting for this clone: Its antigen is as yet unknown.

Assay used: immunoSEQ multiplex PCR; TCRdb lists only in-frame clones, some missing. Of 140,000 to 150,000 clones listed, just over 90% are singletons. Here the sequenced sample was peripheral blood, taken 28 days after the second AZD1222 dose. The rearrangement links TRBV11-3 to TRBJ2-1, with D possibly matching TRBD1 (6 bases). The TCR sequence derives from an adult who received the AZD1222 COVID-19 vaccine. CDR3: CASSLDGDRGYYNEQFF. CDR3 in DNA: TGTGCCAGCAGCTTAGATGGGGATAGGGGGTACTACAATGAGCAGTTCTTC.